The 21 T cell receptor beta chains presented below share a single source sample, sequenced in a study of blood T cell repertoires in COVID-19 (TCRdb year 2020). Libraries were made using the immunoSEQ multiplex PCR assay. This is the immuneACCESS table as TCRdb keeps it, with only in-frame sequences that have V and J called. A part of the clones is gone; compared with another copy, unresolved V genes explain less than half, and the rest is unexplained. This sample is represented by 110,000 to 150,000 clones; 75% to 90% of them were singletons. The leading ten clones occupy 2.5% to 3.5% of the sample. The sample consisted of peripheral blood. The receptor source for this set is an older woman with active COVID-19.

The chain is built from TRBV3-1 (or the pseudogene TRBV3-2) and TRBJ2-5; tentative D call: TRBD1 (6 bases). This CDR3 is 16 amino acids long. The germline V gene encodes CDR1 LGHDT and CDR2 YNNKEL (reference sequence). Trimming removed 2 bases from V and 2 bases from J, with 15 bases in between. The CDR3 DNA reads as TGTGCCAGCAGCCAACATCCCCTAGGGGGTCAAGAGACCCAGTACTTC. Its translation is CASSQHPLGGQETQYF.

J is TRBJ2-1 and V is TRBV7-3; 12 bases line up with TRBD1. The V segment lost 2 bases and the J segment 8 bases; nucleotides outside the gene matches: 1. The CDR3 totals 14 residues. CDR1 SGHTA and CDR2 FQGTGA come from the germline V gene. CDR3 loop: CASSLGTGGHEQFF. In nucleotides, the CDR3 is TGTGCCAGCAGCTTAGGGACAGGGGGCCATGAGCAGTTCTTC.

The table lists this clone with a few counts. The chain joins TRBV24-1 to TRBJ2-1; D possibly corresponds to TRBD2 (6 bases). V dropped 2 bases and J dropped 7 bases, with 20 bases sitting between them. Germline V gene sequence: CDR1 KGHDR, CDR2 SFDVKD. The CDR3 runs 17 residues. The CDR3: CATSDWASDSPRNEQFF. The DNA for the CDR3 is TGTGCCACCAGTGATTGGGCTAGCGACTCCCCTCGGAATGAGCAGTTCTTC.

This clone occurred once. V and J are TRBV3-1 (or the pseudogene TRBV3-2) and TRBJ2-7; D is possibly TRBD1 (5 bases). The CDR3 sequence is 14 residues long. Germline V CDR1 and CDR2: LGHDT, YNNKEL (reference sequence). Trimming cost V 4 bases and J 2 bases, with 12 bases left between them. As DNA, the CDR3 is TGTGCCAGCAGCCTCGCCGGACATCCCTACGAGCAGTACTTC. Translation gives CASSLAGHPYEQYF.

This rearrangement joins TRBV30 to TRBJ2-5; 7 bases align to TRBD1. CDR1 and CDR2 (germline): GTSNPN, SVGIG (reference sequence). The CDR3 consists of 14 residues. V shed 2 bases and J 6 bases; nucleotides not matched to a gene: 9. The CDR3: CAWSRQGLGKTQYF. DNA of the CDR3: TGTGCCTGGAGTAGACAGGGCTTAGGGAAGACCCAGTACTTC.

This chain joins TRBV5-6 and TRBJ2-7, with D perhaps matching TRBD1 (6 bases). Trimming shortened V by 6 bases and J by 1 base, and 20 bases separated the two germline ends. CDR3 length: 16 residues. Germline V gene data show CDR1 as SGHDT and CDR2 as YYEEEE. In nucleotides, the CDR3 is TGTGCCAGCACCATGAGGGGCAGGGGACATTCCTACGAGCAGTACTTC. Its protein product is CASTMRGRGHSYEQYF.

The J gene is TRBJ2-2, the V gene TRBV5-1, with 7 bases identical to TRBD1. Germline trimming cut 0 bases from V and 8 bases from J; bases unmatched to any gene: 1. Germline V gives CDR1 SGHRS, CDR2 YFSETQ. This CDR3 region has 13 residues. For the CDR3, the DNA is TGCGCCAGCAGCTTGGGACAGGGAGGGGAGCTGTTTTTT. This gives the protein CASSLGQGGELFF.

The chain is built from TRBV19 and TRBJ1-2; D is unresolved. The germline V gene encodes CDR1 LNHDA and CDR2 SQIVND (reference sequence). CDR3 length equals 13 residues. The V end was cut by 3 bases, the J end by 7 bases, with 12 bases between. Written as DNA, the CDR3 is TGTGCCAGTAGTATCTCCCAGGTCGGTGGCTACACCTTC. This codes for CASSISQVGGYTF.

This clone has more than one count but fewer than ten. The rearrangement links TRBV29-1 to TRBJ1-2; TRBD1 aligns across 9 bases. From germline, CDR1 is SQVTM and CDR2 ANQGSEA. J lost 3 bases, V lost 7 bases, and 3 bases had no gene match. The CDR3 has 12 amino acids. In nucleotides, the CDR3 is TGCAGCGACAGGGGGCAGGACTATGGCTACACCTTC. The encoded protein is CSDRGQDYGYTF.

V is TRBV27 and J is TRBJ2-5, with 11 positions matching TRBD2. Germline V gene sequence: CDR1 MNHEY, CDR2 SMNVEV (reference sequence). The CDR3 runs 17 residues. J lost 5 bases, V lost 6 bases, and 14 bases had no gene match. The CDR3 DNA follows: TGTGCCAGCAGCCGCGGATATAGCGGGAGGGCAGGGGAGACCCAGTACTTC. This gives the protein CASSRGYSGRAGETQYF.

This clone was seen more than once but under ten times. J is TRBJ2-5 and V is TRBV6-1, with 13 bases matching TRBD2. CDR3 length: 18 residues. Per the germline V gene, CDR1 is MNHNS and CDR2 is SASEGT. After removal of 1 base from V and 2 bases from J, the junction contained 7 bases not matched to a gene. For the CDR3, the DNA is TGTGCCAGCAGTGAAGGGGGACTAGCGGGACGGAGACAAGAGACCCAGTACTTC. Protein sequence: CASSEGGLAGRRQETQYF.

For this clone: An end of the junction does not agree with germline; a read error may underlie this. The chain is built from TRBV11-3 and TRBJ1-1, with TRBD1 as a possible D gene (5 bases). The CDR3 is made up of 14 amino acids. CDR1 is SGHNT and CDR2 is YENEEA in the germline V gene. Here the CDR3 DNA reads TGTGTCAGCAGCCCGCGAAGGGGCGACACTGAAGCTTTCTTT. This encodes CVSSPRRGDTEAFF.

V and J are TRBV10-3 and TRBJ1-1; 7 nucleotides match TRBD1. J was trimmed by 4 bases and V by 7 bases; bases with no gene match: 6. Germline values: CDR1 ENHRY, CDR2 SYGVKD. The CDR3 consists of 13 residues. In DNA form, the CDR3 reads TGTGCCATCACTGTTGACAGGGCCACTGAAGCTTTCTTT. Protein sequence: CAITVDRATEAFF.

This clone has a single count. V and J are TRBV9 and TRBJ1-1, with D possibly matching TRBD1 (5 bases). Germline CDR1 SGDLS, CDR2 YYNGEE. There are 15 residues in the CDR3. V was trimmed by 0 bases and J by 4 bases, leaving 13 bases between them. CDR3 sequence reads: CASSVATGGGTEAFF. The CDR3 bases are TGTGCCAGCAGCGTAGCTACCGGCGGGGGCACTGAAGCTTTCTTT.

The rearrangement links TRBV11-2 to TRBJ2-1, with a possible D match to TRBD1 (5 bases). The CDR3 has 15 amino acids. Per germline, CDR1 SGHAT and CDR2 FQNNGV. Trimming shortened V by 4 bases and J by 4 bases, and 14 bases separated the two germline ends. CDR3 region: CASSSVKKGYNEQFF. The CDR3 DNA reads TGTGCCAGCAGCTCAGTAAAAAAGGGGTACAATGAGCAGTTCTTC. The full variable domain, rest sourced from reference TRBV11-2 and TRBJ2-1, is EAGVAQSPRYKIIEKRQSVAFWCNPISGHATLYWYQQILGQGPKLLIQFQNNGVVDDSQLPKDRFSAERLKGVDSTLKIQPAKLEDSAVYLCASSSVKKGYNEQFFGPGTRLTVL.

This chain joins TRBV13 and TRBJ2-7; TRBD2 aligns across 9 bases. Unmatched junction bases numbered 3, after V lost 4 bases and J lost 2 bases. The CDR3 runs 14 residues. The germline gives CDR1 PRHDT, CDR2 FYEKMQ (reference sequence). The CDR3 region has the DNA TGTGCCAGCAGCTCTAGCGGGGTAGCCTACGAGCAGTACTTC. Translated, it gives CASSSSGVAYEQYF.

CDR3 loop: CASSPGLAGRNEQFF. The CDR3 region has the DNA TGTGCCAGCAGCCCCGGACTAGCGGGGCGTAATGAGCAGTTCTTC. The rearrangement joins TRBV9 to TRBJ2-1; TRBD2 matches at 12 bases. Per germline, CDR1 SGDLS and CDR2 YYNGEE. The CDR3 consists of 15 residues. After removal of 4 bases from V and 7 bases from J, the junction contained 6 bases not matched to a gene.

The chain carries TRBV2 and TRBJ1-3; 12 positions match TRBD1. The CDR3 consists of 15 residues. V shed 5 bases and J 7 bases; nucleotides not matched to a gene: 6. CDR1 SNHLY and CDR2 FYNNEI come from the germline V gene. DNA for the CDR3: TGTGCCAGCAGTCCTCCGGGACAGGGGGCGAACACCATATATTTT. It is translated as CASSPPGQGANTIYF.

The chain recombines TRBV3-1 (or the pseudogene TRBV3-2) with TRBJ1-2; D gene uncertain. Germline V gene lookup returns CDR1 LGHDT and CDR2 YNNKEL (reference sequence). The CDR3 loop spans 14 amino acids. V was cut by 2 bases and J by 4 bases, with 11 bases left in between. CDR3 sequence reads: CASSQSLKAYGYTF. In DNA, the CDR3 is TGTGCCAGCAGCCAATCACTAAAAGCCTATGGCTACACCTTC.

The CDR3 DNA reads as TGTGCCAGCAGCTCGACAGGCTTACGGTTCGGGAGCAATCAGCCCCAGCATTTT. Translation gives CASSSTGLRFGSNQPQHF. V is TRBV5-5 and J is TRBJ1-5, with D possibly matching TRBD1 (6 bases). The V end was cut by 3 bases, the J end by 1 base, with 20 bases between. Germline loops: CDR1 SGHKS, CDR2 YYEKEE (reference sequence). The CDR3 length is 18 residues.

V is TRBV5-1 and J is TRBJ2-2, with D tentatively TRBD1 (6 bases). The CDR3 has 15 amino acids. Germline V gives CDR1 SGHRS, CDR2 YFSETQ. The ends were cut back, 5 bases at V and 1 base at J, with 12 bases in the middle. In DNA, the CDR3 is TGCGCCAGCAGGCCACAGGGAAGGAACACCGGGGAGCTGTTTTTT. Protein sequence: CASRPQGRNTGELFF.